This T cell receptor (beta chain) was profiled in a study of blood T cell repertoires in COVID-19. The assay was immunoSEQ multiplex PCR, and TCRdb's table has in-frame clones only and misses some. This table has roughly 200,000 clones, approximately 81% appearing once. This CDR3 is 13 amino acids long. V was cut by 4 bases and J by 1 base, with 9 bases left in between. The germline gives CDR1 SGHRS, CDR2 YFSETQ. Enrollment of patients from Seattle took place during active infection, with longitudinal follow-up. This clone appeared once. The J gene is TRBJ2-7, the V gene TRBV5-1; D unclear. The clonotype was recovered from a woman older than 75 with COVID-19, enrolled during active disease. Material: peripheral blood. The CDR3 loop reads CASSVDGSYEQYF. The CDR3 DNA reads TGCGCCAGCAGCGTGGACGGGTCCTACGAGCAGTACTTC.